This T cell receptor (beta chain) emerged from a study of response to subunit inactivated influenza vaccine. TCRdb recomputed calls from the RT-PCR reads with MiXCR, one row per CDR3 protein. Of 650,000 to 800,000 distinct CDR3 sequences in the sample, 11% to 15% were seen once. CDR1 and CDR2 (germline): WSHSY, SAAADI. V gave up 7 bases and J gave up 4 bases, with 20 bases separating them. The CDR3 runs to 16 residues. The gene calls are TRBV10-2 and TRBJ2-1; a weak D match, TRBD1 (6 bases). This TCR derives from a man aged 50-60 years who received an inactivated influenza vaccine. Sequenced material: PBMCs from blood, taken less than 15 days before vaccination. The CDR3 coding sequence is TGCGCCAGCAAGGTTGGAGACAGGCGATTTTACAATGAGCAGTTCTTC. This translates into CASKVGDRRFYNEQFF.